This TCR beta chain is drawn from a study of beta chain features in type 1 diabetes. Expressed TCRB transcripts were sequenced after all isolated RNA was converted to cDNA. Clones were read by immunoSEQ multiplex PCR, and TCRdb kept only the in-frame ones, dropping some. The sample shows 200,000 to 250,000 clones, around 68% of them seen only once. CDR3 size: 11 residues. V was trimmed by 5 bases and J by 4 bases, leaving 6 bases between them. The germline CDR1 and CDR2 sequences are ENHRY and SYGVKD. The receptor was derived from a man aged 30-40 years in good health. The specimen sequenced was naive CD4+ T cells from blood. The chain recombines TRBV10-3 with TRBJ2-7; D is unclear. The CDR3 loop is CAISSRYEQYF. The CDR3 DNA reads as TGTGCCATCAGTAGCCGTTACGAGCAGTACTTC.